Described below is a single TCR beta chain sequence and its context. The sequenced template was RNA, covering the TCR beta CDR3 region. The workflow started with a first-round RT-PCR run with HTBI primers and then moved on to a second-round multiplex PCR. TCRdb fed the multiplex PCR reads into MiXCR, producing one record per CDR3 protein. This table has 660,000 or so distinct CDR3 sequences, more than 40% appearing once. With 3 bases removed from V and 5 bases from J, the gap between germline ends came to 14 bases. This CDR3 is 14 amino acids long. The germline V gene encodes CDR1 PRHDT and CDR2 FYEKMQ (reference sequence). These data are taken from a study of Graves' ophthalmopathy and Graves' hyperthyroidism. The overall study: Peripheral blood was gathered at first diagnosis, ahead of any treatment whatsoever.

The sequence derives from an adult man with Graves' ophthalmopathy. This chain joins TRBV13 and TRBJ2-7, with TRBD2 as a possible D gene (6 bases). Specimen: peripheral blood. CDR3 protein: CASSLLTSPHEQYF. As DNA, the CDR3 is TGTGCCAGCAGCTTGCTAACTAGCCCTCACGAGCAGTACTTC. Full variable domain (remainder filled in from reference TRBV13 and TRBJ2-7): AAGVIQSPRHLIKEKRETATLKCYPIPRHDTVYWYQQGPGQDPQFLISFYEKMQSDKGSIPDRFSAQQFSDYHSELNMSSLELGDSALYFCASSLLTSPHEQYFGPGTRLTVT.